Listed here are 23 T cell receptor beta chains from one sample, sequenced in a study of blood T cells in healthy people across ages (dated by TCRdb to the mid-2010s). Libraries were made using 5' RACE. For sequencing, an Illumina HiSeq 2500 was employed. The second PCR ran for about 6 to 12 cycles and used a J-beta primer mix along with a sample-barcoded 5' primer. Using fastp trimming at Q25 and MiXCR clonotype assembly, TCRdb reanalyzed the public sequencing data and kept in-frame beta chains. Every entry covers one CDR3 protein and lists the most common genes and DNA from its rows. The sample contains approximately 690,000 distinct CDR3 sequences, under 70% of them found a single time. The ten largest clones capture roughly 34% of the sample. Sequencing input: blood. These receptors were collected from a man in his 60s in good health.

This clonotype showed up just a few times. The CDR3 DNA is TGCAGCGCTACCCGCCTCGCAGGTAATGAGCAGTTCTTC. It translates to CSATRLAGNEQFF. The chain couples TRBV29-1 to TRBJ2-1; unclear D gene. The germline CDR1 and CDR2 sequences are SQVTM and ANQGSEA. The CDR3 contains 13 residues. V was shortened by 7 bases and J by 7 bases, with 17 bases between the two germline ends.

The chain has TRBV3-1 and TRBJ2-5; D is unclear. The CDR3 totals 15 residues. V lost 3 bases and J lost 4, with 15 bases in between. CDR1 and CDR2 (germline): LGHDT, YNNKEL (reference sequence). CDR3 nucleotide sequence: TGTGCCAGCAGCCATGATCCTTCCATGGGAGAGACCCAGTACTTC. It translates to CASSHDPSMGETQYF.

The genes are TRBV6-5 and TRBJ1-6; D gene ambiguous. V lost 5 bases, J lost 13 bases, and 15 bases lay in between. CDR1 is MNHEY, CDR2 SVGAGI, per germline. The CDR3 spans 13 residues. The CDR3, as DNA: TGTGCCAGCAGTCCAGTCTTCATTCACCCCCTCCACTTT. Protein product: CASSPVFIHPLHF.

This clonotype has more than one count but fewer than ten. The chain uses TRBV4-2 and TRBJ1-2; no clear D gene. Germline V gene lookup returns CDR1 LGHNA and CDR2 YNFKEQ. The CDR3 contains 14 residues. V was trimmed by 1 base and J by 1 base, leaving 7 bases between them. Here the CDR3 reads CASSQGDGNYGYTF. The CDR3 DNA sequence: TGTGCCAGCAGCCAAGGCGACGGTAACTATGGCTACACCTTC.

This clonotype was seen once. The chain couples TRBV18 to TRBJ2-4, with 9 positions matching TRBD2. TRBJ2-7 matches the DNA end more closely, so the J call is doubtful. This CDR3 contains 16 residues. Germline assignment: CDR1 KGHSH and CDR2 LQKENI. DNA of the CDR3: TGTGCCAGCTCACCGGCAGCGGGGGGCCCTTTATACGAGCAGTACTTC. Protein: CASSPAAGGPLYEQYF.

The chain is built from TRBV20-1 and TRBJ1-1; D gene ambiguous. CDR1 DFQATT and CDR2 SNEGSKA come from the germline V gene (reference sequence). The CDR3 runs to 13 residues. Deletions cut 6 bases from V and 1 base from J, with 12 bases between. The chain's CDR3 is CSAPARWNTEAFF. The CDR3 DNA follows: TGCAGTGCCCCCGCTCGGTGGAACACTGAAGCTTTCTTT.

The CDR3 region is CSVVDSNQPQHF. The CDR3 region has the DNA TGCAGCGTTGTAGACAGTAATCAGCCCCAGCATTTT. The rearrangement uses TRBV29-1 and TRBJ1-5; D may be TRBD1 (5 bases). This CDR3 contains 12 residues. V was pared by 4 bases and J by 4 bases, with 8 bases between. Germline V lookup: CDR1 SQVTM, CDR2 ANQGSEA.

The genes are TRBV21-1 and TRBJ1-1; TRBD1 is the table's D call and was not checked against the DNA. TRBV21-1 is classified as a pseudogene. The CDR3 consists of 14 residues. CDR3 sequence reads: CASSNPEEGTEAFF. CDR3 coding DNA: TGTGCCAGCAGCAACCCGGAGGAAGGAACTGAAGCTTTCTTT.

This chain joins TRBV20-1 and TRBJ1-2, with D unclear. This CDR3 is 12 amino acids long. CDR1 and CDR2 from the germline V gene are DFQATT and SNEGSKA (reference sequence). The CDR3, as DNA: TGCTCCAACTCTGGTCGTAACTATGGCTACACCTTC. It yields the protein CSNSGRNYGYTF.

This rearrangement joins TRBV15 to TRBJ2-1, with 9 positions matching TRBD2. Germline loops: CDR1 LNHNV, CDR2 YYDKDF (reference sequence). The CDR3 is 17 residues long. Germline trimming cut 0 bases from V and 3 bases from J; bases unmatched to any gene: 6. The CDR3 nucleotides are TGTGCCACCAGCAGAGAAGCTAGCGGGGTACTCTACAATGAGCAGTTCTTC. The encoded protein is CATSREASGVLYNEQFF.

The chain recombines TRBV7-2 with TRBJ2-1; tentative D call: TRBD2 (6 bases). CDR3 length equals 12 residues. Germline CDR1 SGHTA, CDR2 FQGNSA. V dropped 8 bases and J dropped 4 bases, with 9 bases sitting between them. CDR3 bases: TGTGCCAGCTTTGGGGGGTACAATGAGCAGTTCTTC. This encodes CASFGGYNEQFF.

This clonotype was found a few times. This chain links TRBV20-1 with TRBJ1-2; D remains unclear. CDR3 length: 15 residues. Germline V gene lookup returns CDR1 DFQATT and CDR2 SNEGSKA (reference sequence). V was trimmed by 0 bases and J by 5 bases, leaving 16 bases between them. The CDR3 reads CSARDSRVSRYGYTF. CDR3 nucleotides: TGCAGTGCTAGAGACAGCCGGGTCTCCAGATATGGCTACACCTTC.

The rearrangement uses TRBV7-9 and TRBJ2-4; 14 bases are a match to TRBD2. Germline loops: CDR1 SEHNR, CDR2 FQNEAQ (reference sequence). V lost 5 bases and J lost 0; bases outside the gene matches: 6. The CDR3 is 18 residues long. The CDR3 nucleotides are TGTGCCAGCAGCCCCGGGACTAGCGGGGGCCTAGCCAAAAACATTCAGTACTTC. Its translation: CASSPGTSGGLAKNIQYF. Looking up the rest from reference TRBV7-9 and TRBJ2-4 gives the full variable domain: DTGVSQNPRHKITKRGQNVTFRCDPISEHNRLYWYRQTLGQGPEFLTYFQNEAQLEKSRLLSDRFSAERPKGSFSTLEIQRTEQGDSAMYLCASSPGTSGGLAKNIQYFGAGTRLSVL.

This clonotype was detected only once. The J gene is TRBJ2-2, the V gene TRBV2; maybe TRBD2 (6 bases). The CDR3 length is 16 residues. Germline V CDR1 and CDR2: SNHLY, FYNNEI. With 7 bases removed from V and 2 bases from J, the gap between germline ends came to 17 bases. The chain's CDR3 is CASNPWAGRNTGELFF. Written as DNA, the CDR3 is TGTGCCAGCAACCCATGGGCGGGACGAAACACCGGGGAGCTGTTTTTT.

V is TRBV7-2 and J is TRBJ1-6; maybe TRBD1 (6 bases). The V end was cut by 5 bases, the J end by 4 bases, with 21 bases between. Germline assignment: CDR1 SGHTA and CDR2 FQGNSA. The CDR3 runs to 18 residues. The DNA for the CDR3 is TGTGCCAGCAGCCCCCAGGGGCTCGCCCAGACTTATAATTCACCCCTCCACTTT. As protein: CASSPQGLAQTYNSPLHF.

The V gene is TRBV15, the J gene TRBJ1-4; D gene unclear. Trimming removed 0 bases from V and 0 bases from J, with 8 bases in between. CDR1 is LNHNV, CDR2 YYDKDF, per germline (reference sequence). The CDR3 sequence is 16 residues long. The CDR3 sequence is CATSRDKSATNEKLFF. In DNA form, the CDR3 reads TGTGCCACCAGCAGAGATAAGAGTGCAACTAATGAAAAACTGTTTTTT. Drawing the rest from reference TRBV15 and TRBJ1-4, the complete variable domain is DAMVIQNPRYQVTQFGKPVTLSCSQTLNHNVMYWYQQKSSQAPKLLFHYYDKDFNNEADTPDNFQSRRPNTSFCFLDIRSPGLGDTAMYLCATSRDKSATNEKLFFGSGTQLSVL.

The CDR3 spells CASRDRVGNEQFF. In nucleotides, the CDR3 is TGTGCCAGCCGGGACAGGGTAGGCAATGAGCAGTTCTTC. The rearrangement links TRBV6-5 to TRBJ2-1, with 9 bases lining up with TRBD1. J lost 6 bases, V lost 8 bases, and 5 bases had no gene match. Germline V gene sequence: CDR1 MNHEY, CDR2 SVGAGI. CDR3 length: 13 amino acids.

In its sample, this clonotype was seen a few times. The V gene is TRBV29-1, the J gene TRBJ2-5; tentatively, D is TRBD2 (5 bases). From germline, CDR1 is SQVTM and CDR2 ANQGSEA. The ends were cut back, 3 bases at V and 1 base at J, with 15 bases in the middle. The CDR3 has 15 residues. The CDR3 DNA sequence: TGCAGCGTTGACCACCCGCGGACTGCCCAAGAGACCCAGTACTTC. Residues: CSVDHPRTAQETQYF.

The chain recombines TRBV5-1 with TRBJ2-5; D is possibly TRBD1 or TRBD2 (6 bases each). Germline V gene sequence: CDR1 SGHRS, CDR2 YFSETQ. The V end lost 5 bases, the J end lost 2 bases, and 16 bases lay between the germline ends. The CDR3 totals 15 residues. CDR3 nucleotide sequence: TGCGCCAGCAGTGAGAGGGGGGAGAATCAAGAGACCCAGTACTTC. Its translation: CASSERGENQETQYF.

This chain joins TRBV12-3 or TRBV12-4 and TRBJ2-1; 9 nucleotides agree with TRBD1. With 4 bases clipped from V and 2 bases from J, the junction kept 6 bases outside the gene matches. This CDR3 has 16 residues. The CDR3 bases are TGTGCCAGCAGTTCGAGCGGACAGGGGCCCTACAATGAGCAGTTCTTC. Translation gives CASSSSGQGPYNEQFF.

The sample holds one count of this clonotype. This sequence joins TRBV7-8 and TRBJ1-1; D is undetermined. This CDR3 has 14 amino acids. Germline-derived CDR1 and CDR2 are SGHVS and FQNEAQ. Trimming shortened V by 7 bases and J by 1 base, and 13 bases separated the two germline ends. CDR3 protein: CASTTTVGNTEAFF. In DNA, the CDR3 is TGTGCCAGCACCACAACCGTGGGGAACACTGAAGCTTTCTTT.

This clonotype came up once. The chain has TRBV19 and TRBJ2-1, with D perhaps given as TRBD1 or TRBD2 (5 bases each). Looked up from germline, CDR1 is LNHDA and CDR2 is SQIVND (reference sequence). The CDR3 length is 15 residues. Trimming left V 5 bases short and J 0 bases short, with 11 bases between. Written as DNA, the CDR3 is TGTGCCAGTAGTCGGGACCTTAGCTCCTACAATGAGCAGTTCTTC. The encoded protein is CASSRDLSSYNEQFF.

The chain uses TRBV28 and TRBJ2-4; no definite D call. CDR1 MDHEN and CDR2 SYDVKM come from the germline V gene. V lost 2 bases and J lost 8, with 13 bases in between. The CDR3 spans 14 residues. The CDR3 protein is CASSLSVGPDIQYF. The CDR3, as DNA: TGTGCCAGCAGTTTAAGCGTGGGTCCGGACATTCAGTACTTC. Supplemented by reference TRBV28 and TRBJ2-4, the full variable domain reads DVKVTQSSRYLVKRTGEKVFLECVQDMDHENMFWYRQDPGLGLRLIYFSYDVKMKEKGDIPEGYSVSREKKERFSLILESASTNQTSMYLCASSLSVGPDIQYFGAGTRLSVL.